This T cell receptor (beta chain) emerged from a study of CD8 T cell repertoires and HIV-1 epitope variants (dated by TCRdb to the early 2020s). Broadly, across the study: Twenty-five peptides representing autologous and known Gag and Nef epitope variants were each used to stimulate T cells in separate culture wells. Among the control conditions were a peptide pool of CMV, EBV and flu, the Ebola AY9 epitope serving as a negative control, and a well with no peptide. The epitopes tested covered three Gag epitope families plus Nef HW9 and YT9. Cultures ran for under 12 days in IMDM with gentamicin, with half-media changes on days 3 and 7 adding IL-2, IL-7 and IL-15. A total of around 83 T cell cultures were run, with each culture condition performed in triplicate except for one peptide, which was performed in duplicate. A 1M T cell aliquot was kept as an uncultured baseline condition, separate from the roughly 90 T cell cultures. T cells were enriched with the EasySep Human T Cell Enrichment Kit and co-cultured with equal numbers of autologous T cell-negative cells as antigen-presenting cells.

TCR beta CDR3 regions were sequenced at survey depth on the immunoSEQ platform. The QIAamp DNA micro kit was used to extract genomic DNA from every cultured and uncultured CD8+ T cell population. From the authors' description of their analysis: Samples with fewer than 5,000 productive reads were excluded, resulting in the removal of about 6% of the roughly 75 HIV peptide-stimulated cultures. A MANAFEST web app trimmed sequences to CDR3 and removed nonproductive sequences, CDR3s under 5 amino acids, and those not starting C or ending F/W. To count as antigen-specific, a clonotype had to be expanded in at least 2 of 3 replicates compared with the no-peptide control at FDR 0.01, and only within one epitope family. Specific clonotypes also needed at least fivefold higher frequency than in wells stimulated with peptides from other epitope families. TCRdb took over this immuneACCESS table, retaining in-frame rearrangements with V and J assigned. Such tables are incomplete; in checked studies, under half of the missing clones stem from an unresolved V gene, and the remainder is unexplained. D and trimming were read from the DNA, whereas the V and J calls and clone size are those reported in that table. A total of 4,500 to 5,500 clones appear in this sample, 66% of them only once. The ten largest clonotypes hold under 55% of the sample.

Ends trimmed: V by 0 bases, J by 5 bases; bases unmatched to a gene: 4. The germline V gene (reference sequence) sets CDR1 to SGHNT and CDR2 to YYREEE. Its CDR3 holds 14 amino acids, cysteine through phenylalanine. Kept here is only the CDR3 DNA, which spans 42 bases and is read in frame from base 1. About this clone: Its antigen specificity is not known. Base qualities are not at hand, and no much larger clone is one base apart.

Points the paper makes about the study in general: Of the nine antigen-specific TCR beta clonotypes identified, about six appeared cross-reactive for autologous or known escape epitope variants. The assay could identify only TCR beta chains and pointed to proliferation in response to antigen, not to T cell function or cytokine profile. Roughly 5 clonotypes recognized the Nef KF9 family and one the HW9 family, with no responses to the TAALDMSHF plasma variant.

The EasySep Human CD8+ T Cell Enrichment Kit was used on day 10 to isolate CD8+ T cells from every culture. The clonotype comes from a male donor with HIV. The rearrangement joined TRBV5-4 to TRBJ2-7; 8 junctional bases match TRBD2. Sequenced input: cultured CD8+ T cells derived from PBMCs. The bases read TGTGCCAGCAGCTTGGGCGGGGGGAACAACGAGCAGTACTTC. Translated, it reads CASSLGGGNNEQYF.